This TCR beta chain was sequenced for a study of OX40 agonist ivuxolimab in advanced cancers. Study summary: Clinicians treated patients with ivuxolimab, an agonistic anti-OX40 (CD134) antibody. Study-level findings and limits: Clonal expansion from baseline to week 6 occurred in both CD4+ and CD8+ T cells.

This clone was detected only once. Its antigen is unidentified. Data came from immunoSEQ multiplex PCR; TCRdb stores just in-frame clones and leaves some out. The sample holds approximately 70,000 clones, more than 70% seen once. On cycle 4 day 1 and cycle 7 day 1, as well as at baseline, blood was sampled. This receptor was taken from an adult with an advanced solid tumor such as melanoma, head and neck, liver or kidney cancer. This sample comprised CD4+ or CD8+ T cells sorted from blood, obtained in a trial of the OX40 agonist ivuxolimab.

The DNA for the CDR3 is TGTGCCAGCAGCCTTCAATCAGCGGGGTCGGCCGGGGAGCTGTTTTTT. Protein: CASSLQSAGSAGELFF. The V call is TRBV7-3, the J call TRBJ2-2, with 7 bases fitting TRBD2. CDR1 and CDR2 (germline): SGHTA, FQGTGA. This CDR3 has 16 amino acids. V gave up 5 bases and J gave up 6 bases; unmatched junction bases: 12.